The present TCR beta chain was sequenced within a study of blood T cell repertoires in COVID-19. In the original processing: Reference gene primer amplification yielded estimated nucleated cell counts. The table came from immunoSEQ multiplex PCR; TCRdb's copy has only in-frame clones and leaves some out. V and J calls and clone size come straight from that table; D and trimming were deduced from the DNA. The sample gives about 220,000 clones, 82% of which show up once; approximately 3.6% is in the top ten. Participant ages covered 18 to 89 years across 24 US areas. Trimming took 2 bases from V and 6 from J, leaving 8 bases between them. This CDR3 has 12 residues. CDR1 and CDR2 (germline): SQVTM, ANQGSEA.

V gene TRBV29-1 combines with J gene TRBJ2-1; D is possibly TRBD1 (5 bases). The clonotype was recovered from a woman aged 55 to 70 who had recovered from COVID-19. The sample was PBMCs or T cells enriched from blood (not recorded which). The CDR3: CSVEQGINEQFF. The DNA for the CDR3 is TGCAGCGTTGAACAGGGTATCAATGAGCAGTTCTTC.